The T cell receptor beta chain described here comes from a study of metastatic and nonmetastatic thyroid tumors. Study-level findings and limits: The study reportedly found significantly higher TCR beta diversity in malignant thyroid tumors than benign nodules, in blood and tumor.

Patients underwent thyroid surgery, and none had received any treatment before it. A word on this clone: Its antigen is undetermined.

Using MiXCR, TCRdb re-called clones from the PCR reads. The sample comprises some 15,000 clones, over 25% of which are singletons, and about 50% rests with the top ten. From germline, CDR1 is DFQATT and CDR2 SNEGSKA (reference sequence). This CDR3 region has 15 residues. The V segment lost 3 bases and the J segment 9 bases; nucleotides outside the gene matches: 8. This receptor was obtained from a male donor with papillary thyroid cancer or a benign thyroid nodule (not recorded which). Some clones in this sample may be carry-over from other donors' samples. The sample was tumor tissue. This chain connects TRBV20-1 to TRBJ1-6, with 10 nucleotides matching TRBD1. The CDR3 loop reads CSASLPGQGLSPLHF. The CDR3 DNA follows: TGCAGTGCTAGCTTACCGGGACAGGGGCTTTCACCCCTCCACTTT.